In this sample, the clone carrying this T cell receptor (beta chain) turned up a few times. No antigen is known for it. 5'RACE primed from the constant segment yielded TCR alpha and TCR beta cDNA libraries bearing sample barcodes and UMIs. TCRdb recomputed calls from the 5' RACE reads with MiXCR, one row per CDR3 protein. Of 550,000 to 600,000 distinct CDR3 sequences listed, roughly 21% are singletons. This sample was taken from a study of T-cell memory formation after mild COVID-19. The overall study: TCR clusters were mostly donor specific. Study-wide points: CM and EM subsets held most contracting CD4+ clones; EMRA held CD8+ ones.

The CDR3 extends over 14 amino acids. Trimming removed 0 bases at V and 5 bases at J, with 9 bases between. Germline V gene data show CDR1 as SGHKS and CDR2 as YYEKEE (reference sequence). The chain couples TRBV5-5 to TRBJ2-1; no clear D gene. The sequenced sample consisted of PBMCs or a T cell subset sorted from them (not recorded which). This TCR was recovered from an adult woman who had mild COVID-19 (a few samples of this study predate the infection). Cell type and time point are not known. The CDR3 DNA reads TGTGCCAGCAGCTTGGAACCTGGGGACAATGAGCAGTTCTTC. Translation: CASSLEPGDNEQFF.